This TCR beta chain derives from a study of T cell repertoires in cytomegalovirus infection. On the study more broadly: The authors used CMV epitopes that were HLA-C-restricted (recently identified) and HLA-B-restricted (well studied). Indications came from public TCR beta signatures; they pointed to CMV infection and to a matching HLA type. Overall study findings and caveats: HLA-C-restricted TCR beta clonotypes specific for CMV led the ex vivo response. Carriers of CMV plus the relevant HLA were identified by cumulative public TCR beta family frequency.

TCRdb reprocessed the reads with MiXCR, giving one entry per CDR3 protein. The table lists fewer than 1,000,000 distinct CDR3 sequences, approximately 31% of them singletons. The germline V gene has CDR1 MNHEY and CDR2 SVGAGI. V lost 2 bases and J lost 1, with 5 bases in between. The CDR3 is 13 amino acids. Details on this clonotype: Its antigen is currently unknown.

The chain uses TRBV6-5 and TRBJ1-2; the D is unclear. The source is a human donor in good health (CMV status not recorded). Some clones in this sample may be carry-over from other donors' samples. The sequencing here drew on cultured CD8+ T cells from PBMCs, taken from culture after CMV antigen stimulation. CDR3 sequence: CASSYGDNYGYTF. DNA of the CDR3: TGTGCCAGCAGTTACGGGGATAACTATGGCTACACCTTC.